This T cell receptor beta chain was profiled in a study of blood T cell repertoires in COVID-19. Background on the study: Sites in the United States, Italy and Spain provided acute and convalescent COVID-19 samples. T cells, B-cell-depleted T cells, or PBMCs provided the cDNA or gDNA that served as material.

Methods used by the authors: How many nucleated cells were present was estimated from reference gene primer amplification. TCRdb keeps only in-frame clones here, not all; method: immunoSEQ multiplex PCR. V, J and clone size were drawn from that table, and D and trimming were deduced from the DNA. Among hundreds of thousands of clones listed, just over 85% were seen once. This TCR was sampled from a woman aged 25 to 39 with active or convalescent COVID-19. The sample was peripheral blood.

DNA of the CDR3: TGTGCCAGCAGCCAAGCCGGGACTAGCCACGAGCAGTACTTC. As protein: CASSQAGTSHEQYF. The rearrangement links TRBV3-1 (or the pseudogene TRBV3-2) to TRBJ2-7; TRBD2 matches at 9 bases. The germline V gene encodes CDR1 LGHDT and CDR2 YNNKEL (reference sequence). V shed 1 base and J 5 bases; nucleotides not matched to a gene: 3. The CDR3 length is 14 residues.